The entry below gives a single TCR beta chain sequence along with its context. The target antigen is unknown. This sample is part of a study of cytomegalovirus exposure and HLA in healthy donors. Study-level results: The listing of approximately 160 TCR beta chains classed them as cytomegalovirus-associated. A later analysis found most CMV-associated TCR beta chains apparently HLA-restricted. CMV serostatus was the sole immune exposure data available.

Every donor was a healthy person donating bone marrow. V shed 0 bases and J shed 4 bases, with 13 bases lying between them. The CDR3 runs 16 residues. Germline V lookup: CDR1 LGHNA, CDR2 YSLEER. 60 Vbeta and 13 Jbeta primers were used in PCR. Clones were read by immunoSEQ multiplex PCR, and TCRdb kept only the in-frame ones, dropping some. The repertoire consists of approximately 150,000 clones, with approximately 83% occurring once and the leading ten covering approximately 2.4%. The sample was PBMCs. This receptor was taken from a male donor in good health and CMV-seronegative. The genes are TRBV4-3 and TRBJ1-3, with D tentatively TRBD1 (6 bases). The chain's CDR3 is CASSQDTEGVGNTIYF. The CDR3 coding sequence is TGCGCCAGCAGCCAAGATACAGAGGGGGTGGGAAACACCATATATTTT.